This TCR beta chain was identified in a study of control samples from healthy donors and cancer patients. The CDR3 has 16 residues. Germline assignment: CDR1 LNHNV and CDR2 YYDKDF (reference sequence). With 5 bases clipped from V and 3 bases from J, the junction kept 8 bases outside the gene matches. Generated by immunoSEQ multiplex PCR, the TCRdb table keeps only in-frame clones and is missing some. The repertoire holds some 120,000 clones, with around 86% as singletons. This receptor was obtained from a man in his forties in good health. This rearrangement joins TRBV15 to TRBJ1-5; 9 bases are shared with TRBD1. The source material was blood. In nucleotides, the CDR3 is TGTGCCACCAGCGGGGGGACAGGGACAATCAATCAGCCCCAGCATTTT. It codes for CATSGGTGTINQPQHF. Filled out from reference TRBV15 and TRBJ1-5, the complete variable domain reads DAMVIQNPRYQVTQFGKPVTLSCSQTLNHNVMYWYQQKSSQAPKLLFHYYDKDFNNEADTPDNFQSRRPNTSFCFLDIRSPGLGDTAMYLCATSGGTGTINQPQHFGDGTRLSIL.